These 3 T cell receptor beta chains were sequenced from one sample in a study of T cells after yellow fever vaccination. TCRdb reanalysed the 5' RACE reads using MiXCR and keeps one entry per CDR3 protein. The sample includes 300,000 to 400,000 distinct CDR3 sequences, roughly 8.7% of them seen just once. This sample comprised PBMCs, obtained on the day of the first yellow fever vaccination. All receptors derive from a man aged 18 to 30 who received the YFV17D yellow fever vaccine.

This rearrangement joins TRBV20-1 to TRBJ2-5; perhaps TRBD2 as D (7 bases). The CDR3 extends over 12 amino acids. V lost 4 bases, J lost 9 bases, and 15 bases lay in between. From germline, CDR1 is DFQATT and CDR2 SNEGSKA (reference sequence). The CDR3 DNA sequence: TGCAGTGCTACTGTCTGGGAGGGGGCCCAGTACTTC. It encodes CSATVWEGAQYF.

The sample holds a few counts of this clonotype. J is TRBJ1-2 and V is TRBV6-5; 12 bases are a match to TRBD1. The CDR3 is made up of 14 amino acids. Looked up from germline, CDR1 is MNHEY and CDR2 is SVGAGI. V shed 2 bases and J 7 bases; nucleotides not matched to a gene: 2. CDR3 in DNA: TGTGCCAGCAGTTACGGGACAGGGGGCGGTGGCTACACCTTC. Amino acid sequence: CASSYGTGGGGYTF.

In its sample, this clonotype was seen a few times. The chain couples TRBV27 to TRBJ2-4; D gene unclear. Per germline, CDR1 MNHEY and CDR2 SMNVEV (reference sequence). V shed 4 bases and J shed 6 bases, with 10 bases lying between them. There are 13 residues in the CDR3. The CDR3 region has the DNA TGTGCCAGCAGTTCCCCTCTGATAAACATTCAGTACTTC. Amino acids: CASSSPLINIQYF.